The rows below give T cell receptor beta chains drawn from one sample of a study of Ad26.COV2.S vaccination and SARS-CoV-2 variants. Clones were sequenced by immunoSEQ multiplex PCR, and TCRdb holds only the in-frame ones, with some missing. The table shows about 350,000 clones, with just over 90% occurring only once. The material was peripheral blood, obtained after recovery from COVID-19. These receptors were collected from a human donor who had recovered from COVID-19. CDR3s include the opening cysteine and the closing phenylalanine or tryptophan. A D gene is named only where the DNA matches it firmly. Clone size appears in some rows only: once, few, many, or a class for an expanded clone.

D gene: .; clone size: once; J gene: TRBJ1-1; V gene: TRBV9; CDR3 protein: CASSVASKNTEAFF; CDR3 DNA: TGTGCCAGCAGCGTAGCCAGTAAGAACACTGAAGCTTTCTTT
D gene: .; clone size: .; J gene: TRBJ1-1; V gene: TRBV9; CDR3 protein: CASSVGPSLTTEAFF; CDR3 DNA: TGTGCCAGCAGCGTAGGACCATCCCTGACCACTGAAGCTTTCTTT
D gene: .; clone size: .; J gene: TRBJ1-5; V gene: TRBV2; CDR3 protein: CASTRPGSNQPQHF; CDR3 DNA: TGTGCCAGCACCCGCCCGGGGAGCAATCAGCCCCAGCATTTT
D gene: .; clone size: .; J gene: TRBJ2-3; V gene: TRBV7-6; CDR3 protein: CASSLGPASTDTQYF; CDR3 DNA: TGTGCCAGCAGCTTAGGGCCCGCTAGCACAGATACGCAGTATTTT
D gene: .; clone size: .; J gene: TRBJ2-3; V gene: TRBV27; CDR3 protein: CASSLSAGGTDTQYF; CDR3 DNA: TGTGCCAGCAGTTTATCGGCCGGAGGCACAGATACGCAGTATTTT
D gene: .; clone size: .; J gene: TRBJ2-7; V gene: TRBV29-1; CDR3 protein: CSVEGTEIYEQYF; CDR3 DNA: TGCAGCGTTGAAGGGACAGAAATCTACGAGCAGTACTTC
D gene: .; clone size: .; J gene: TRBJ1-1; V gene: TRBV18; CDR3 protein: CASSPMEGPAHTEAFF; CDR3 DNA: TGTGCCAGCTCACCCATGGAGGGACCGGCCCACACTGAAGCTTTCTTT
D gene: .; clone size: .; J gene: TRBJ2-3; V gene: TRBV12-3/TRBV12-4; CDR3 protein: CASSFGDTQYF; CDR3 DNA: TGTGCCAGCAGTTTTGGGGATACGCAGTATTTT
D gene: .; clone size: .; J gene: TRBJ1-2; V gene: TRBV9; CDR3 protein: CASSASGGDYGYTF; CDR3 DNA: TGTGCCAGCAGCGCTTCAGGAGGAGACTATGGCTACACCTTC
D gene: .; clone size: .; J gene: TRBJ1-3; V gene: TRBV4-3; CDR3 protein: CASSPSPGSSGNTIYF; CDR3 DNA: TGCGCCAGCAGCCCATCCCCGGGGAGCTCTGGAAACACCATATATTTT
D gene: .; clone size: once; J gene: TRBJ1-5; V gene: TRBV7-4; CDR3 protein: CASSSDSGAFRVSNQPQHF; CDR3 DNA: TGTGCCAGCAGCTCGGACAGCGGAGCCTTTAGGGTCAGCAATCAGCCCCAGCATTTT
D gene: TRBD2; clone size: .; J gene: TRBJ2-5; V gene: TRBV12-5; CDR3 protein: CASGLGLASGETQYF; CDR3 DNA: TGTGCTAGTGGTTTGGGGTTGGCTAGCGGAGAGACCCAGTACTTC
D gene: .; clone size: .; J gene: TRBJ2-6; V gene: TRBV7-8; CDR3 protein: CASSLSRWVWASGANVLTF; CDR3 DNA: TGTGCCAGCAGCTTGTCCCGGTGGGTTTGGGCCTCTGGGGCCAACGTCCTGACTTTC
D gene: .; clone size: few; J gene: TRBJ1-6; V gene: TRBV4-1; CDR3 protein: CASSHPHETYDSPLHF; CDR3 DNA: TGCGCCAGCAGCCATCCCCACGAGACATATGATTCACCCCTCCACTTT
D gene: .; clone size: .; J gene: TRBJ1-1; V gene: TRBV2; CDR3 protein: CASRGTNTEAFF; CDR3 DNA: TGTGCCAGCAGGGGGACGAACACTGAAGCTTTCTTT
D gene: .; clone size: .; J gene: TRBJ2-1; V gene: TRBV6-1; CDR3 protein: CASSEARGRVIGNEQFF; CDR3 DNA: TGTGCCAGCAGTGAAGCGCGGGGCAGGGTGATAGGCAATGAGCAGTTCTTC